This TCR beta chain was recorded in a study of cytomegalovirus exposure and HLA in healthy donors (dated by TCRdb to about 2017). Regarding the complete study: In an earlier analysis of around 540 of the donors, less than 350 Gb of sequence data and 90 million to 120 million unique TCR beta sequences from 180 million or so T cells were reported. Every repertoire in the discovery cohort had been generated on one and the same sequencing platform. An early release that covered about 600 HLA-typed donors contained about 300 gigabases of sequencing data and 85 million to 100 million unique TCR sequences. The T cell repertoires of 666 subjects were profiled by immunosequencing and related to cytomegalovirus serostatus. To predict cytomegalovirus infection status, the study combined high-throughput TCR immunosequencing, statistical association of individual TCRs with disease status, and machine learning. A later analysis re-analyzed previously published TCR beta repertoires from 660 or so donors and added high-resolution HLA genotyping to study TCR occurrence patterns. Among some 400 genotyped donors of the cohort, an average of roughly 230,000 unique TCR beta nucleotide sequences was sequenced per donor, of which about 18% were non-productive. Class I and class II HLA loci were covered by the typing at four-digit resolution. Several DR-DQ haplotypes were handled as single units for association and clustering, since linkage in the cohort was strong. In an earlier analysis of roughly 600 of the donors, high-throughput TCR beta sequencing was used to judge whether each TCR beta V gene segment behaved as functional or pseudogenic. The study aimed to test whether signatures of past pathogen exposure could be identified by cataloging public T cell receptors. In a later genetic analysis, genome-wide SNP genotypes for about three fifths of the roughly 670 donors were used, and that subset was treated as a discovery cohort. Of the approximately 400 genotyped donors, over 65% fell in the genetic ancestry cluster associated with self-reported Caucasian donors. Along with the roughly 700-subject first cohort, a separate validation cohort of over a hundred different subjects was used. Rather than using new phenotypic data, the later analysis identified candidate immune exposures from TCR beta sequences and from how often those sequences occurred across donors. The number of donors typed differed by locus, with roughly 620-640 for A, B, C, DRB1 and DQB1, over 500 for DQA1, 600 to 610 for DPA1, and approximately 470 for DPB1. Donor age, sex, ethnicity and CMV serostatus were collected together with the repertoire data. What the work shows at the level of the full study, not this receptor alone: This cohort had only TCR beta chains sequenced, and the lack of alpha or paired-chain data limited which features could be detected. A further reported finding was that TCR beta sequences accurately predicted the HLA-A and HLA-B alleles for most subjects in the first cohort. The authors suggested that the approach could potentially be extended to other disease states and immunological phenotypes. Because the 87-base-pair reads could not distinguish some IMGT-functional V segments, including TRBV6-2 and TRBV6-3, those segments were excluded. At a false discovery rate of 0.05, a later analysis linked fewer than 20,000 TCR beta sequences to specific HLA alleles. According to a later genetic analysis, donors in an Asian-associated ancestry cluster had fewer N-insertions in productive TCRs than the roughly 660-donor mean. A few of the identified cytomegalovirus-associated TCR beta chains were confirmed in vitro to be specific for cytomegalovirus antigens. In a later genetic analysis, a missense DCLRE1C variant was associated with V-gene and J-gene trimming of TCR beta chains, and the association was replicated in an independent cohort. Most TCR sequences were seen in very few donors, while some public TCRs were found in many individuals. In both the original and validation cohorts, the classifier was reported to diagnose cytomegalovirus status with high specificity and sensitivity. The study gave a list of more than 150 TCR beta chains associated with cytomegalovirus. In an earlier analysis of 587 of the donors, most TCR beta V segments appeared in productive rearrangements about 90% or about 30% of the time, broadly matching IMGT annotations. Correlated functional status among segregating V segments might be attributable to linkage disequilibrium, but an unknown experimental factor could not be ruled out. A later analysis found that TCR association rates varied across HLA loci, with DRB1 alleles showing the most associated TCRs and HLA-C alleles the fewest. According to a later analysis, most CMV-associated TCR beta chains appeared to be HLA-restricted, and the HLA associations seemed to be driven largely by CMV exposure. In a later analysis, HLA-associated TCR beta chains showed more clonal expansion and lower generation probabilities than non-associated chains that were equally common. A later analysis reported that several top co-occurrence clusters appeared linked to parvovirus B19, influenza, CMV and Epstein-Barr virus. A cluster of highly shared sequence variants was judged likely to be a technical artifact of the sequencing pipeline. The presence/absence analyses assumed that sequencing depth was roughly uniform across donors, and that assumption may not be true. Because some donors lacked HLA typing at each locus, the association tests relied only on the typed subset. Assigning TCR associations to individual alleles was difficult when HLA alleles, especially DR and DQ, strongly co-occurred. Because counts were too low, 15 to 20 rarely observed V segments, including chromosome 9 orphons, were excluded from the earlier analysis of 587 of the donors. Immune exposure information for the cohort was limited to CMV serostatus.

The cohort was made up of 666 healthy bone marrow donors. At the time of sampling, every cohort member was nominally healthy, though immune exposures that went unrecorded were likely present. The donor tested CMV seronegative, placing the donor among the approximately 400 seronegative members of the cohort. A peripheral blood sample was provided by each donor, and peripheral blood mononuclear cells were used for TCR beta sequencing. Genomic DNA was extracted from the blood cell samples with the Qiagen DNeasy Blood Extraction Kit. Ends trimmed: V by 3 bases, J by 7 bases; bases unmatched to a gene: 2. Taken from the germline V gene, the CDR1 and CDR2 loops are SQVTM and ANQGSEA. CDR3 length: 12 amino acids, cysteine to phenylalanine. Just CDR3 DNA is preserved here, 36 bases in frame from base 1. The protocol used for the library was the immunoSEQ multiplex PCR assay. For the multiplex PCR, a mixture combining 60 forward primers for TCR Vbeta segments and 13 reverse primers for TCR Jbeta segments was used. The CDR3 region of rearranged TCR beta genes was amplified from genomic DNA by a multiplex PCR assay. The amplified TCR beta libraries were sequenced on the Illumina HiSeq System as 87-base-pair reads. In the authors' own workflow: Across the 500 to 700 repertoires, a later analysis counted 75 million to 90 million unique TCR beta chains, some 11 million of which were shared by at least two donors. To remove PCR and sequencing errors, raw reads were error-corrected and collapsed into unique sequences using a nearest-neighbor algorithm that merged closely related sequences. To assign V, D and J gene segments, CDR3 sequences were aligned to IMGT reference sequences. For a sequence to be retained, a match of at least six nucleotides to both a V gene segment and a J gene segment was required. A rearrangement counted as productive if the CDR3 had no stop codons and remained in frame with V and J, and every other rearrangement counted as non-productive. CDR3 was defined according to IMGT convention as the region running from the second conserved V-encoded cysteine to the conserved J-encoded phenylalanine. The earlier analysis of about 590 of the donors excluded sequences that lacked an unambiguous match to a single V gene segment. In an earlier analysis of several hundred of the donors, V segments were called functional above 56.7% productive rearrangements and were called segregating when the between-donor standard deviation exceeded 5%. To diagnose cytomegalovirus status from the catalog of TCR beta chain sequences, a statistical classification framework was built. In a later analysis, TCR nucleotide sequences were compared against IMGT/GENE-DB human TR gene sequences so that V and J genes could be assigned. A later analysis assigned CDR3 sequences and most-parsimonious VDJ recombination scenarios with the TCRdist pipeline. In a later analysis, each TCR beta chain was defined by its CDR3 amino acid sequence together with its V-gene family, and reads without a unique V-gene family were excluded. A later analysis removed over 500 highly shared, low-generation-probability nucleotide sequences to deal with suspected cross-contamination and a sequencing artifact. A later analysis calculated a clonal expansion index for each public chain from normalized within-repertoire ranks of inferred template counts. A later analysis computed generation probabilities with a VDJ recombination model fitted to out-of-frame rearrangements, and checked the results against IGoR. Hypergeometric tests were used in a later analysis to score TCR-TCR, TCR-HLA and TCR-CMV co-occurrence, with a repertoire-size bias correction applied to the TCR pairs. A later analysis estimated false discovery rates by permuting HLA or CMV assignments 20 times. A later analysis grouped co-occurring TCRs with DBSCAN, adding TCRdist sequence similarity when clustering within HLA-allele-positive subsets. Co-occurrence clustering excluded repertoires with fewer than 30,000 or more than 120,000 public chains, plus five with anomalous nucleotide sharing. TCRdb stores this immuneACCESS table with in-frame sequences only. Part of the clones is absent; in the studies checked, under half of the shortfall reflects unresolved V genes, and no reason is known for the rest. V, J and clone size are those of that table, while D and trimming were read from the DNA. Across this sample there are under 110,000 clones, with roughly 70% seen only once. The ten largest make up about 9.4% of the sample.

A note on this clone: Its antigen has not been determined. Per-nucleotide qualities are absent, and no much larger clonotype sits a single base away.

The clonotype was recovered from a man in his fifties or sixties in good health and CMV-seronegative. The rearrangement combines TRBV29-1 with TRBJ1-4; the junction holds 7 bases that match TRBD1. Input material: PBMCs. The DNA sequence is TGCAGCGTTGAGGGGGACAGTGAAAAACTGTTTTTT. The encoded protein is CSVEGDSEKLFF. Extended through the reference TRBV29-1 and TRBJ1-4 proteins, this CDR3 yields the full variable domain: SAVISQKPSRDICQRGTSLTIQCQVDSQVTMMFWYRQQPGQSLTLIATANQGSEATYESGFVIDKFPISRPNLTFSTLTVSNMSPEDSSIYLCSVEGDSEKLFFGSGTQLSVL.